Here is one T cell receptor (beta chain) with its context. The antigen is unknown. Per the germline V gene, CDR1 is SGDLS and CDR2 is YYNGEE. The CDR3 runs 15 residues. V lost 0 bases, J lost 1 base, and 8 bases lay in between. The sample is drawn from a study of graft-versus-host responses after intestinal transplantation. Across the whole study: Transplant types were multivisceral, liver-intestinal, or isolated intestinal. Study-level results: Recipient bone marrow held GvH clones, some seen earlier in ileum or blood.

The assay was immunoSEQ multiplex PCR, and TCRdb's table has in-frame clones only and misses some. In the table there are about 63,000 clones, 89% of which are singletons. Investigators treated the graft tissue so that it released intraepithelial and lamina propria lymphocytes. This sequence joins TRBV9 and TRBJ2-1; perhaps TRBD2 as D (5 bases). The starting material was ileum tissue, obtained 350 to 400 days after transplant. The sequence derives from a human patient who received an intestinal transplant, so some T cells may come from the graft donor. The CDR3 loop is CASSVEAVSYNEQFF. The CDR3 DNA reads TGTGCCAGCAGCGTAGAAGCGGTATCCTACAATGAGCAGTTCTTC.